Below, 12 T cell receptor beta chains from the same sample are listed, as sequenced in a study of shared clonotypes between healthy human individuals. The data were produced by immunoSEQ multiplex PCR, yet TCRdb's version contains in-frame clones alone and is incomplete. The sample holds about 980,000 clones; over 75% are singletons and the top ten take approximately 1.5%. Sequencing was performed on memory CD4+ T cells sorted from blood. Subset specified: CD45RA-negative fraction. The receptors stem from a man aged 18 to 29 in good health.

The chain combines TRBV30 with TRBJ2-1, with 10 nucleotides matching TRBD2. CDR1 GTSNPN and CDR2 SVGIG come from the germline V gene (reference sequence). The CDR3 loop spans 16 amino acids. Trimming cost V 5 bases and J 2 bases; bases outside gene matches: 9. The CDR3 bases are TGTGCCTGGTCCCGGGGAGCGGGGGGGCCCTACAATGAGCAGTTCTTC. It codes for CAWSRGAGGPYNEQFF.

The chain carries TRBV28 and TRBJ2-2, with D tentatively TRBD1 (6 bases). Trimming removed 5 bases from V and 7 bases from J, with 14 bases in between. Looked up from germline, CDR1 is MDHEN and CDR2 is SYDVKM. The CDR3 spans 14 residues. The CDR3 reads CASSPHRDGGELFF. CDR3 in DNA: TGTGCCAGCAGTCCCCACAGGGACGGCGGGGAGCTGTTTTTT.

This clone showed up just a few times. This CDR3 is CASSADRLSNQPQHF. CDR3 bases: TGTGCCAGCAGTGCCGACAGGTTGAGCAATCAGCCCCAGCATTTT. The V call is TRBV6-5, the J call TRBJ1-5; D might be TRBD1 (6 bases). Germline V gene data show CDR1 as MNHEY and CDR2 as SVGAGI. The germline V and J ends were trimmed by 5 bases and 1 base, with 12 bases remaining between them. The CDR3 extends over 15 amino acids.

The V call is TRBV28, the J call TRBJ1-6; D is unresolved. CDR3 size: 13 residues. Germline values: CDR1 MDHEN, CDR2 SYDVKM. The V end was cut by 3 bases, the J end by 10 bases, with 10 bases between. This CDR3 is CASSFEGRSPLHF. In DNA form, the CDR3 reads TGTGCCAGCAGTTTCGAGGGTAGGTCACCCCTCCACTTT.

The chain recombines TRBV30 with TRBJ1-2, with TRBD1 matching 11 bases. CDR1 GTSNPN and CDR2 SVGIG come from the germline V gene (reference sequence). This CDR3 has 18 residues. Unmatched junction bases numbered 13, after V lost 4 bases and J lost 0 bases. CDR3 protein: CAWMGVPGQGGTNYGYTF. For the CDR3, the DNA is TGTGCCTGGATGGGAGTTCCGGGACAGGGGGGGACTAACTATGGCTACACCTTC.

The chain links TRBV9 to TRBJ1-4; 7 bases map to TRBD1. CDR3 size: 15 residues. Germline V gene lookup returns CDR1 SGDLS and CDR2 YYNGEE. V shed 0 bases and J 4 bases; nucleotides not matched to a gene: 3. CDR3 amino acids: CASSVGDSLNEKLFF. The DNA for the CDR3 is TGTGCCAGCAGCGTAGGGGACAGCCTTAATGAAAAACTGTTTTTT. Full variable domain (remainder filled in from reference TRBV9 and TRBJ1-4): DSGVTQTPKHLITATGQRVTLRCSPRSGDLSVYWYQQSLDQGLQFLIQYYNGEERAKGNILERFSAQQFPDLHSELNLSSLELGDSALYFCASSVGDSLNEKLFFGSGTQLSVL.

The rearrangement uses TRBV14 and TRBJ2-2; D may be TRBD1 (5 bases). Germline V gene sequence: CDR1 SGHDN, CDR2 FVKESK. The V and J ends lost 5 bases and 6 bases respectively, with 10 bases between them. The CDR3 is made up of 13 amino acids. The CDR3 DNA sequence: TGTGCCAGCAGCTCCGTAGGGGCCGGGGAGCTGTTTTTT. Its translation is CASSSVGAGELFF. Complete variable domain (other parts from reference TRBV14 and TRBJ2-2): EAGVTQFPSHSVIEKGQTVTLRCDPISGHDNLYWYRRVMGKEIKFLLHFVKESKQDESGMPNNRFLAERTGGTYSTLKVQPAELEDSGVYFCASSSVGAGELFFGEGSRLTVL.

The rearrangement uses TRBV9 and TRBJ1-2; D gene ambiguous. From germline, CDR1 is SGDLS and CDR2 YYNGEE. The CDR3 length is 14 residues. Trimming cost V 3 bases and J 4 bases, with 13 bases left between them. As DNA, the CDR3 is TGTGCCAGCAGCGCCCTCGACGGGCCCTATGGCTACACCTTC. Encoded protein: CASSALDGPYGYTF. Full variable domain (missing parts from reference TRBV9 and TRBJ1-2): DSGVTQTPKHLITATGQRVTLRCSPRSGDLSVYWYQQSLDQGLQFLIQYYNGEERAKGNILERFSAQQFPDLHSELNLSSLELGDSALYFCASSALDGPYGYTFGSGTRLTVV.

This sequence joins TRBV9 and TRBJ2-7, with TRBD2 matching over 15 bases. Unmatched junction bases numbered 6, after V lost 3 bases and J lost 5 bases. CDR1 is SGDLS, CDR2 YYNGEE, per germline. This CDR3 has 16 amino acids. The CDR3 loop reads CASSGGLAGGQHEQYF. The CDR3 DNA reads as TGTGCCAGCAGCGGGGGACTAGCGGGAGGACAGCACGAGCAGTACTTC. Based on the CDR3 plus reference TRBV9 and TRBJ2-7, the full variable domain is DSGVTQTPKHLITATGQRVTLRCSPRSGDLSVYWYQQSLDQGLQFLIQYYNGEERAKGNILERFSAQQFPDLHSELNLSSLELGDSALYFCASSGGLAGGQHEQYFGPGTRLTVT.

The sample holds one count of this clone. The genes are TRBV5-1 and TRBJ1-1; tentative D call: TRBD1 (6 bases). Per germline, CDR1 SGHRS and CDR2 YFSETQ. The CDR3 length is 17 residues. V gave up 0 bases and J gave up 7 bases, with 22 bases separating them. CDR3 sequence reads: CASSLDGGAMSLHEAFF. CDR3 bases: TGCGCCAGCAGCTTGGATGGGGGGGCCATGTCCTTGCATGAAGCTTTCTTT.

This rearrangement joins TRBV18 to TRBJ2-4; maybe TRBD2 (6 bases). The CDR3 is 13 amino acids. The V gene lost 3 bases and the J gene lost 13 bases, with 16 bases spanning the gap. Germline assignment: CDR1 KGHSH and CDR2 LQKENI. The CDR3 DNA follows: TGTGCCAGCTCACCCCCATCGGGCGCGGGACAGTACTTC. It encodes CASSPPSGAGQYF. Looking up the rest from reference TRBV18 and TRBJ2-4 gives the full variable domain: NAGVMQNPRHLVRRRGQEARLRCSPMKGHSHVYWYRQLPEEGLKFMVYLQKENIIDESGMPKERFSAEFPKEGPSILRIQQVVRGDSAAYFCASSPPSGAGQYFGAGTRLSVL.

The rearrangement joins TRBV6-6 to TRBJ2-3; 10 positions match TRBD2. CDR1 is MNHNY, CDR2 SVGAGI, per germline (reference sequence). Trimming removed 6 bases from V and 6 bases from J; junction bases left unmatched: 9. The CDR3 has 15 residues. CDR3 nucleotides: TGTGCCAGCAGCCCCTCTAGCGGGAGTCGGGATACGCAGTATTTT. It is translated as CASSPSSGSRDTQYF.